What follows is one TCR beta chain and its context. Its antigen remains unknown. V lost 3 bases, J lost 1 base, and 12 bases lay in between. This CDR3 spans 15 amino acids. The V gene's germline CDR1 is MDHEN and CDR2 SYDVKM. This sample is drawn from a study of cytomegalovirus exposure and HLA in healthy donors. Study outcomes and limitations: The authors later found most CMV-associated TCR beta chains appeared HLA-restricted. Cytomegalovirus status was reportedly diagnosed by the classifier with high specificity and sensitivity. Rarity held for most TCR sequences, but there were some public TCRs that occurred in many donors. About 87% or about 30% of the time was how often most TCR beta V segments were productive, according to an earlier analysis.

PCR amplification relied on 60 Vbeta primers (plus 13 Jbeta primers). The protocol was immunoSEQ multiplex PCR, while the TCRdb copy is restricted to in-frame clones and leaves out a portion. The sample has roughly 200,000 clones, around 88% seen once. The chain recombines TRBV28 with TRBJ1-1; the D is unclear. Sequencing was performed on PBMCs. The receptor was isolated from a woman aged 25 to 39 in good health and CMV-seronegative. The CDR3 sequence is CASSFLIYRNTEAFF. In DNA, the CDR3 is TGTGCCAGCAGTTTTTTAATTTACAGGAACACTGAAGCTTTCTTT.